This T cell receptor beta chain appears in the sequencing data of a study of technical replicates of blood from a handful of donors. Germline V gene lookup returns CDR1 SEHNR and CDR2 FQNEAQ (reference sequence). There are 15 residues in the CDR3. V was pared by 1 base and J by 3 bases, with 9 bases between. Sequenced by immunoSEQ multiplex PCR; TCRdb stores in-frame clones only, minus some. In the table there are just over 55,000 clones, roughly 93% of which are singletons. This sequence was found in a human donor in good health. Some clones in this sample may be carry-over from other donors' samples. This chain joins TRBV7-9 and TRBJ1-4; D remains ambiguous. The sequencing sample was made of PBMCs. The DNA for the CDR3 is TGTGCCAGCAGCTTAGATCGGTCTGCTAATGAAAAACTGTTTTTT. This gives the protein CASSLDRSANEKLFF.